Each of the 10 T cell receptor beta chains below was sequenced from the same sample in a study of T cell responses to AZD1222 COVID-19 vaccine. TCRdb's copy holds only in-frame clones and misses some; the assay was immunoSEQ multiplex PCR. The table shows approximately 75,000 clones, with about nine tenths occurring only once. The input for sequencing was peripheral blood, taken 28 days after the second AZD1222 dose. The receptors were sampled from an adult who received the AZD1222 COVID-19 vaccine.

This clone was counted a few times. J is TRBJ1-1 and V is TRBV5-4, with D hard to call. This CDR3 has 14 amino acids. Per germline, CDR1 SGHNT and CDR2 YYREEE (reference sequence). V lost 0 bases and J lost 6, with 12 bases in between. CDR3 loop: CASSLEAGLAEAFF. As DNA, the CDR3 is TGTGCCAGCAGCTTGGAGGCGGGATTGGCTGAAGCTTTCTTT.

This sequence joins TRBV4-1 and TRBJ2-1; 8 bases agree with TRBD1. The trim removed 5 bases at V and 8 bases at J, leaving 5 bases unmatched. The germline V gene encodes CDR1 MGHRA and CDR2 YSYEKL. CDR3 length: 13 amino acids. The CDR3 nucleotides are TGCGCCAGCAGCTCACCAGGGGGCGATGAGCAGTTCTTC. This translates into CASSSPGGDEQFF.

The chain recombines TRBV19 with TRBJ2-2, with D tentatively TRBD1 (5 bases). The V gene lost 5 bases and the J gene lost 2 bases, with 15 bases spanning the gap. From germline, CDR1 is LNHDA and CDR2 SQIVND (reference sequence). This CDR3 has 16 residues. The CDR3 here is CASSWQGSVNTGELFF. The CDR3 region has the DNA TGTGCCAGTAGTTGGCAGGGAAGTGTCAACACCGGGGAGCTGTTTTTT. Drawing the rest from reference TRBV19 and TRBJ2-2, the complete variable domain is DGGITQSPKYLFRKEGQNVTLSCEQNLNHDAMYWYRQDPGQGLRLIYYSQIVNDFQKGDIAEGYSVSREKKESFPLTVTSAQKNPTAFYLCASSWQGSVNTGELFFGEGSRLTVL.

The CDR3 here is CASSGPSAQETQYF. The CDR3 coding sequence is TGTGCCAGCAGCGGGCCCTCGGCCCAAGAGACCCAGTACTTC. This chain links TRBV9 with TRBJ2-5; D not resolved. Germline V gene sequence: CDR1 SGDLS, CDR2 YYNGEE. Trimming pared 3 bases from V and 1 base from J, leaving 10 bases between. The CDR3 loop spans 14 amino acids.

A single count supports this clone. This chain connects TRBV9 to TRBJ1-6, with D unresolved. This CDR3 is 14 amino acids long. The germline V gene encodes CDR1 SGDLS and CDR2 YYNGEE. The germline V and J ends were trimmed by 0 bases and 12 bases, with 13 bases remaining between them. The CDR3 DNA reads as TGTGCCAGCAGCGTAGCTGTAACGGCTTTACCCCTCCACTTT. Amino acid sequence: CASSVAVTALPLHF.

The rearrangement uses TRBV5-1 and TRBJ2-7; 9 positions agree with TRBD1. The trim removed 0 bases at V and 7 bases at J, leaving 2 bases unmatched. The CDR3 has 13 amino acids. CDR1 and CDR2 (germline): SGHRS, YFSETQ. The CDR3 loop reads CASSLGQGGEQYF. CDR3 sequence (DNA): TGCGCCAGCAGCTTGGGACAGGGGGGTGAGCAGTACTTC.

V usage is TRBV7-3 and J usage is TRBJ1-4; D is perhaps TRBD1 (6 bases). The germline V gene has CDR1 SGHTA and CDR2 FQGTGA. Trimming stripped 2 bases from V and 3 bases from J, with 16 bases between. This CDR3 has 17 amino acids. The CDR3 DNA follows: TGTGCCAGCAGCTTAGTGCGGGGGGCGCGGTCTAATGAAAAACTGTTTTTT. As protein: CASSLVRGARSNEKLFF.

The V gene is TRBV4-1, the J gene TRBJ1-2; TRBD1 aligns across 7 bases. The CDR3 loop spans 16 amino acids. The junction had 8 bases not matched to a gene; V was cut back by 0 bases and J by 4 bases. CDR1 is MGHRA, CDR2 YSYEKL, per germline. CDR3 DNA: TGCGCCAGCAGCCAAGATTGGGGGGACAGCCTCTATGGCTACACCTTC. This translates into CASSQDWGDSLYGYTF.

V is TRBV6-5 and J is TRBJ1-1, with 11 nucleotides matching TRBD1. The length of the CDR3 is 15 residues. Germline lookup yields CDR1 MNHEY and CDR2 SVGAGI. The junction had 4 bases not matched to a gene; V was cut back by 7 bases and J by 0 bases. As DNA, the CDR3 is TGTGCCAGCACTGGGACAGGGGGGTTGAACACTGAAGCTTTCTTT. This encodes CASTGTGGLNTEAFF.

The V call is TRBV7-3, the J call TRBJ1-2; 7 bases align to TRBD1. The CDR3 contains 13 residues. Germline lookup yields CDR1 SGHTA and CDR2 FQGTGA. With V trimmed by 2 bases and J by 8 bases, 5 bases remained unmatched. The CDR3 protein is CASSLRGGEGYTF. DNA for the CDR3: TGTGCCAGCAGCTTACGAGGGGGCGAAGGCTACACCTTC.